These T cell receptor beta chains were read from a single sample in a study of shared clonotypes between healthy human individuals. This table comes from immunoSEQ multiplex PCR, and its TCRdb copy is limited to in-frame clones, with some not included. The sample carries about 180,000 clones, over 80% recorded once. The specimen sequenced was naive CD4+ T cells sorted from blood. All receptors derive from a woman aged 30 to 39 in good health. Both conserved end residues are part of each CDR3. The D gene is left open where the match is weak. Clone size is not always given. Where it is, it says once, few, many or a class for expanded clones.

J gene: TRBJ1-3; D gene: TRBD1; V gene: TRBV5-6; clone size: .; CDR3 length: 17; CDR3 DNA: TGTGCCAGCAGGACTCGACAGGGATCACACTCTGGAAACACCATATATTTT; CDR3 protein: CASRTRQGSHSGNTIYF
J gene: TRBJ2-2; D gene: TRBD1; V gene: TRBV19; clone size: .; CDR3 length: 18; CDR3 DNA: TGTGCCAGTAGACGTTCAGCCTTGACAGGGGGTAGAGCCGGGGAGCTGTTTTTT; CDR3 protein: CASRRSALTGGRAGELFF
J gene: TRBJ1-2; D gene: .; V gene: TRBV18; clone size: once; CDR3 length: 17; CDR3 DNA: TGTGCCAGCTCTCCATCAGGCGGAGGAAACTTTAACTATGGCTACACCTTC; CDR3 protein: CASSPSGGGNFNYGYTF
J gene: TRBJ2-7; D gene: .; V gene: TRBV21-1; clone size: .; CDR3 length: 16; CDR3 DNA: TGTGCCAGCAGCATCCAGGGACTAGCGGCATCCTACGAGCAGTACTTC; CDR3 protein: CASSIQGLAASYEQYF
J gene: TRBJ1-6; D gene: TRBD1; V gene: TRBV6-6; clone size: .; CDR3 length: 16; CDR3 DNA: TGTGCCAGCGGTATACGGGTCGGACAGGGGGATTCACCCCTCCACTTT; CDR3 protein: CASGIRVGQGDSPLHF
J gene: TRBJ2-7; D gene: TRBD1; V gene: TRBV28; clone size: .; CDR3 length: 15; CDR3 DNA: TGTGCCAGCAGTTATACCGGGACAGGGGTCTACGAGCAGTACTTC; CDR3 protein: CASSYTGTGVYEQYF
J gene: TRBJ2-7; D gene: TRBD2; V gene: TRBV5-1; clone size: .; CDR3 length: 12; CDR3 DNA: TGCGCCAGCTCGGGAGGGTTGTACGAGCAGTACTTC; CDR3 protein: CASSGGLYEQYF
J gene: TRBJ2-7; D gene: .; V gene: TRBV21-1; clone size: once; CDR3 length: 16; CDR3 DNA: TGTGCCAGCAGCAAATGGAAAGGGCGAGACAGGTACGAGCAGTACTTC; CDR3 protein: CASSKWKGRDRYEQYF
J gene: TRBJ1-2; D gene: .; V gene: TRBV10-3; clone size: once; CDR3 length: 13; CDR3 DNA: TGTGCCACAACGGGTCAAGGCTCTGGTGGCTACACCTTC; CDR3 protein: CATTGQGSGGYTF
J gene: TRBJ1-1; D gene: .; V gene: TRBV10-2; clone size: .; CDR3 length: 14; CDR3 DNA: TGCGCCAGCAGTGAGGTCCGGGAACGCGCTGAAGCTTTCTTT; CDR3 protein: CASSEVRERAEAFF
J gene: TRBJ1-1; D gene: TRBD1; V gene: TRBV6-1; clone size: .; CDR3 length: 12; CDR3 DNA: TGTGCCAGCAGTGTATCACGGGACAGAGCTTTCTTT; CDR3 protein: CASSVSRDRAFF
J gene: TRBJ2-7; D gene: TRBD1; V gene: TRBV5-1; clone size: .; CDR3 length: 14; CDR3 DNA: TGCGCCAGCAGGGCCGGGACAGTCTCCTACGAGCAGTACTTC; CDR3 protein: CASRAGTVSYEQYF
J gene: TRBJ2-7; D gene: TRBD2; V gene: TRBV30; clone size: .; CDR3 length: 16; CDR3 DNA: TGTGCCTGGAGTCGTACGCGCCAGCGGGAGGATTACGAGCAGTACTTC; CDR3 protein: CAWSRTRQREDYEQYF
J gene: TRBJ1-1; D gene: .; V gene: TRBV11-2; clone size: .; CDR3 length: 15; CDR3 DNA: TGTGCCAGCAGCTTTCTAGGGGCTCTGAGCACTGAAGCTTTCTTT; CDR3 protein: CASSFLGALSTEAFF
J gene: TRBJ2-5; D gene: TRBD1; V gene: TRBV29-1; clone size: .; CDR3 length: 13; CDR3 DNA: TGCAGCGTTCGCGACAGGGACCAAGAGACCCAGTACTTC; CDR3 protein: CSVRDRDQETQYF
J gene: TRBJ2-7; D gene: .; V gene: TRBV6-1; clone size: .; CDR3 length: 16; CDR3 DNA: TGTGCCAGCAGTGCAACAGGGGGGGCCCCCTCCTACGAGCAGTACTTC; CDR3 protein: CASSATGGAPSYEQYF
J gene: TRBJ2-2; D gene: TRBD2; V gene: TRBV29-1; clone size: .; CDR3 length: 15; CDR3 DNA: TGCAGCGTCAGAGATTCTAGCGGTTTTACCGGGGAGCTGTTTTTT; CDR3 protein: CSVRDSSGFTGELFF
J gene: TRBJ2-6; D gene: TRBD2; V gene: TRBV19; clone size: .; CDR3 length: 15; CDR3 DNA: TGTGCCAGTACCACGGGGGGGATGTTGGCCAACGTCCTGACTTTC; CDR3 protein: CASTTGGMLANVLTF
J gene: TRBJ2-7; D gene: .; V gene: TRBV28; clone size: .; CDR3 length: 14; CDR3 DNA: TGTGCCAGCAGTTTACATACGTCGGGGGACGAGCAGTACTTC; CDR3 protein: CASSLHTSGDEQYF
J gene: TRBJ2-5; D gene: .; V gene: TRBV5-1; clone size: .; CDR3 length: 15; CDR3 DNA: TGCGCCAGCAGCTTGGTTGGGGGGCAAGGGGAGACCCAGTACTTC; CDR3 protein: CASSLVGGQGETQYF
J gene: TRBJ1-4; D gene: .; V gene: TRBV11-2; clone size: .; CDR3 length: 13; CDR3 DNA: TGTGCCAGCAGCTTAAGTCCCTATGAAAAACTGTTTTTT; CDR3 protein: CASSLSPYEKLFF
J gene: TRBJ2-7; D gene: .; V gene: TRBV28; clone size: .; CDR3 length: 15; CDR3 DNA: TGTGCCAGCAGTTTGTGGGCTAGTGTCACCTACGAGCAGTACTTC; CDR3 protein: CASSLWASVTYEQYF
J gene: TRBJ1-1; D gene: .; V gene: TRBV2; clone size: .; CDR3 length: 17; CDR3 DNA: TGTGCCAGCAGTTCCCTAAACCCGGATTGGGCCCCCTCGAGCGCTTTCTTT; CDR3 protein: CASSSLNPDWAPSSAFF
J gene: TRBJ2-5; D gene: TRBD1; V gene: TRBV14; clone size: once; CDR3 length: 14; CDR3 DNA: TGTGCCAGCAGCCAAGAGGACAGGGGAAAGACCCAGTACTTC; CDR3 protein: CASSQEDRGKTQYF
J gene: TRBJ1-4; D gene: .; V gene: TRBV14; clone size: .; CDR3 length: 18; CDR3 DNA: TGTGCCAGCAGCCAAAGTCCCCGGACCGCATGGCAACGTGAAAAACTGTTTTTT; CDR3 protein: CASSQSPRTAWQREKLFF
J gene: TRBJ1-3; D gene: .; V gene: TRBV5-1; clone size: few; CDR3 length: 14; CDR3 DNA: TGCGCCAGCAGCTTTGCGAGCTCTGGAAACACCATATATTTT; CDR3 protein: CASSFASSGNTIYF
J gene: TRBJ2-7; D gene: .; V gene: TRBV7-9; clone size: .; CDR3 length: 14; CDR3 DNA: TGTGCCAGCAGCCCCACCGGGACCCGGAACGAGCAGTACTTC; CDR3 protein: CASSPTGTRNEQYF
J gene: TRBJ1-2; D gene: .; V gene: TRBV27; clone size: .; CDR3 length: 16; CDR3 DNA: TGTGCCAGCACAGTCGACAGGCGAAGGCTTATTTATGGCTACACCTTC; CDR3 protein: CASTVDRRRLIYGYTF
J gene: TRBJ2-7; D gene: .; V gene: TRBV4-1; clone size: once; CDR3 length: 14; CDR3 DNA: TGCGCCAGCAGCCAAGAGGAAGGGCAATACGAGCAGTACTTC; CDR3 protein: CASSQEEGQYEQYF
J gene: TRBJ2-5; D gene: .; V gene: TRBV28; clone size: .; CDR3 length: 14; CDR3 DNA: TGTGCCAGCAGGGACCCAGCCTCAGTTGAGACCCAGTACTTC; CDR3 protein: CASRDPASVETQYF
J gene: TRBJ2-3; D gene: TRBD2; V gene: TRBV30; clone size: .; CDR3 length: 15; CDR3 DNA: TGTGCCTGGGGACTAGCGGGAGGGCCCCCAGATACGCAGTATTTT; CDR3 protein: CAWGLAGGPPDTQYF
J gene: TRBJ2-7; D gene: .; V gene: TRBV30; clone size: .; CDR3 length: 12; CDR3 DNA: TGTGCCTGGAGTGCCGGTAGTTTCGAGCAGTACTTC; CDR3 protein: CAWSAGSFEQYF
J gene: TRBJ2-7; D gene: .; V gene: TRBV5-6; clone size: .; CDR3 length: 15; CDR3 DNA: TGTGCCAGCAGGGCGGACGCGGGGCCGTGCTACGAGCAGTACTTC; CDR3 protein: CASRADAGPCYEQYF
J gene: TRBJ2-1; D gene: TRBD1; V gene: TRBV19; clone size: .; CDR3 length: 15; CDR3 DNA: TGTGCCAGTAGTATTACCGGGACAGTATACAATGAGCAGTTCTTC; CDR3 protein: CASSITGTVYNEQFF
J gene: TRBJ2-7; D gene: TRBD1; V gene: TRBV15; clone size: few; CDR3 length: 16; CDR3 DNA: TGTGCCACCAGCAGAAGCGGGACAGGGGTGTTCTACGAGCAGTACTTC; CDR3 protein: CATSRSGTGVFYEQYF
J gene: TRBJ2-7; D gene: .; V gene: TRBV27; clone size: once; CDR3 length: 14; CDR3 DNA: TGTGCCAGCAGGAGGAGCGGGCGCTCCTACGAGCAGTACTTC; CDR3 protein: CASRRSGRSYEQYF
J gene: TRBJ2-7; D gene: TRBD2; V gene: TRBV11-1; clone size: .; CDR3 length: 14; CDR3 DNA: TGTGCCAGCAGCCGCACTAGCGGGAGGGACGAGCAGTACTTC; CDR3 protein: CASSRTSGRDEQYF
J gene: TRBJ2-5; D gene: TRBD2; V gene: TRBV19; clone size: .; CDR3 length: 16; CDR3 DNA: TGTGCCAGTAGTATCGGGGCTAGCGGGAGTCTCCAGACCCAGTACTTC; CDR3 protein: CASSIGASGSLQTQYF
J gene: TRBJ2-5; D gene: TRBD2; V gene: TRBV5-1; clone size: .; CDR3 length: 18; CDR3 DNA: TGCGCCAGCAGCTTAGGGTACTCTAGCGGGAAGTCGGAAGAGACCCAGTACTTC; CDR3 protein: CASSLGYSSGKSEETQYF
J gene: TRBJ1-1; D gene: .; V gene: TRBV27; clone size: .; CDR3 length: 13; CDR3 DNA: TGTGCCAGCAGATCCCACTTGAACACTGAAGCTTTCTTT; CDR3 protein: CASRSHLNTEAFF
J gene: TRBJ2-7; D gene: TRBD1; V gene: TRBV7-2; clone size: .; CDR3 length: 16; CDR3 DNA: TGTGCCAGCAGCTCAGCCACCAGGACAGGCGCCTACGAGCAGTACTTC; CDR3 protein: CASSSATRTGAYEQYF
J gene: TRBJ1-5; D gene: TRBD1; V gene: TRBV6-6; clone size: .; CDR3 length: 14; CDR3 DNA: TGTGCCAGCAGTTACGGGACAGGGGGTCAGCCCCAGCATTTT; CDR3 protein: CASSYGTGGQPQHF
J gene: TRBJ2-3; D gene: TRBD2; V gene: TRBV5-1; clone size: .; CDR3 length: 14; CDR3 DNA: TGCGCCAGCAGAGCAGCGGGATATACAGATACGCAGTATTTT; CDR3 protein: CASRAAGYTDTQYF
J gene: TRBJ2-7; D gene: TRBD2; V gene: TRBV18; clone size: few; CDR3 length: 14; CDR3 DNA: TGTGCCAGCTCATATCTAGCGGGATTGGAGGAGCAGTACTTC; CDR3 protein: CASSYLAGLEEQYF
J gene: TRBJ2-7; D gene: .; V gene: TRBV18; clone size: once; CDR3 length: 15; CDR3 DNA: TGTGCCAGCTCACCAATTGGTCCCCCTTTCTACGAGCAGTACTTC; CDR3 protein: CASSPIGPPFYEQYF
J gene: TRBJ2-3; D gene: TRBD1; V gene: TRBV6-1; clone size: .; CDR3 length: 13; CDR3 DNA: TGTGCCAGCGGGACAGGGGGACCAGATACGCAGTATTTT; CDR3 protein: CASGTGGPDTQYF
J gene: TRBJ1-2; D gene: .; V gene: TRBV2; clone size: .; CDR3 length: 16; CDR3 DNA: TGTGCCAGCAGTGAAAGGTTACGGGGGGGCAACTATGGCTACACCTTC; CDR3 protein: CASSERLRGGNYGYTF
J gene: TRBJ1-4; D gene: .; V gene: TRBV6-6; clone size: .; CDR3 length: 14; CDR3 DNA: TGTGCCAGCAGCCAACAGAGAACTAATGAAAAACTGTTTTTT; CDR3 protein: CASSQQRTNEKLFF